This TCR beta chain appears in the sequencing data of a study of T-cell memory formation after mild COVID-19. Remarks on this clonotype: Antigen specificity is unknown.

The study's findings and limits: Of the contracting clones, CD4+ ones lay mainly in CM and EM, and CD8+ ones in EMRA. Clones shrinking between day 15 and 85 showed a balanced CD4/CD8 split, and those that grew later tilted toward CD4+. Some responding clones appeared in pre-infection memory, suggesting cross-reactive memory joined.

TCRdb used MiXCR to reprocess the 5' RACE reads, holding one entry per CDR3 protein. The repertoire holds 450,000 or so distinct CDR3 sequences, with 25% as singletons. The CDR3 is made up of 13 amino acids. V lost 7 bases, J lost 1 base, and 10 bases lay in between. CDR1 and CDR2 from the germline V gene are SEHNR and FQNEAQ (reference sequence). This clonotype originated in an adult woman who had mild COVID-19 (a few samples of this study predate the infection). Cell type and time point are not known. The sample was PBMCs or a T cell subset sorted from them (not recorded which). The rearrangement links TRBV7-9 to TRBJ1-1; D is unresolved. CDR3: CASTDVGNTEAFF. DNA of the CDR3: TGTGCCAGCACCGACGTAGGGAACACTGAAGCTTTCTTT.